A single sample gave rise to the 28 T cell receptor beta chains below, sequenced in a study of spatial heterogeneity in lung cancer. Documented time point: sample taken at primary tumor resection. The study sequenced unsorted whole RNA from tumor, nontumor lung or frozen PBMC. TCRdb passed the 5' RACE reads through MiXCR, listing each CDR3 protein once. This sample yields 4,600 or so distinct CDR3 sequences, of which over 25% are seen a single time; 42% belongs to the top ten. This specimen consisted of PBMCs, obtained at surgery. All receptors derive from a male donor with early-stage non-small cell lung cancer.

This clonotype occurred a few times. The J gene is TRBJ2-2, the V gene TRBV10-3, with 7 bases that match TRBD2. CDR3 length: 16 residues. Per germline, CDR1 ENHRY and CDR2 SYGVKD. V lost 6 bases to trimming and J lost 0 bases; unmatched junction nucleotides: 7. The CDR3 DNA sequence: TGTGCCATCAGAGAGCGGGACCTGGCGAACACCGGGGAGCTGTTTTTT. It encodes CAIRERDLANTGELFF.

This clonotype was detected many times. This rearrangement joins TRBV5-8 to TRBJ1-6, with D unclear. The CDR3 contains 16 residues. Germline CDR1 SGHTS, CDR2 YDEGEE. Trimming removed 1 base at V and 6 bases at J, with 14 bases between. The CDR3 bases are TGTGCCAGCAGCTTGACGATGGTCAGATTTAATTCACCCCTCCACTTT. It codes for CASSLTMVRFNSPLHF.

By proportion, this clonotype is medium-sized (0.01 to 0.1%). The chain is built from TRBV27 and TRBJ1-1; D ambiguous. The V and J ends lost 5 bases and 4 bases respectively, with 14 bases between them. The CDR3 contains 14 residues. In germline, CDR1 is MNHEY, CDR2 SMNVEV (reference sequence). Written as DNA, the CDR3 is TGTGCCAGCAGTCCGGACGGACGAGGCACTGAAGCTTTCTTT. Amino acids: CASSPDGRGTEAFF.

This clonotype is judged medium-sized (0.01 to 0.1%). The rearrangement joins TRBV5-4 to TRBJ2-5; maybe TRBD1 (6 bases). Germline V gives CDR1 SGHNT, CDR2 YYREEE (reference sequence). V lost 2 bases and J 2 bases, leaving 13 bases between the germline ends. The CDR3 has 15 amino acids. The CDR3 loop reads CASSFSTGSQETQYF. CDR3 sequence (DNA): TGTGCCAGCAGCTTCTCGACAGGATCTCAAGAGACCCAGTACTTC.

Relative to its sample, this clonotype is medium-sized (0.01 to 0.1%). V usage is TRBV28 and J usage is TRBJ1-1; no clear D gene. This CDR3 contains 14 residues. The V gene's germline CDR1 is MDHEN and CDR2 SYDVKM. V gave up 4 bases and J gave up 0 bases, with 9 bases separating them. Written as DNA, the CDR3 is TGTGCCAGCAGTTCTACAGCGCTGAACACTGAAGCTTTCTTT. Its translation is CASSSTALNTEAFF.

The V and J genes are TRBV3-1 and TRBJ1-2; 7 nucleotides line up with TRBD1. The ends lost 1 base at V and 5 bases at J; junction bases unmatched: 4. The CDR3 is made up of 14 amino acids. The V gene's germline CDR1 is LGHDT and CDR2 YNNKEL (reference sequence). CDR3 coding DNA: TGTGCCAGCAGCCAAGGGGCAGGGGGATATGGCTACACCTTC. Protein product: CASSQGAGGYGYTF.

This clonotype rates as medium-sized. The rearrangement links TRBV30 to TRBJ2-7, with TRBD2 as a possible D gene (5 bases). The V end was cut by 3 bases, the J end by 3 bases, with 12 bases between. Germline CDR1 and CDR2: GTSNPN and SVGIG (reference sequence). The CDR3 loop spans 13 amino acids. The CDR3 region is CAWSLTTNYEQYF. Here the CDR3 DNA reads TGTGCCTGGAGCCTGACTACCAACTACGAGCAGTACTTC. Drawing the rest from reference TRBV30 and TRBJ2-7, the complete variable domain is SQTIHQWPATLVQPVGSPLSLECTVEGTSNPNLYWYRQAAGRGLQLLFYSVGIGQISSEVPQNLSASRPQDRQFILSSKKLLLSDSGFYLCAWSLTTNYEQYFGPGTRLTVT.

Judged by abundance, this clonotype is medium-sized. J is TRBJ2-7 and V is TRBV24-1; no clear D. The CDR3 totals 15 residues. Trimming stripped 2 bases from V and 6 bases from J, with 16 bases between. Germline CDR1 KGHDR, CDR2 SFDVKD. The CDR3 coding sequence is TGTGCCACCAGTGATTCCGACGGGCCCCGCCCCGAGCAGTACTTC. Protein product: CATSDSDGPRPEQYF.

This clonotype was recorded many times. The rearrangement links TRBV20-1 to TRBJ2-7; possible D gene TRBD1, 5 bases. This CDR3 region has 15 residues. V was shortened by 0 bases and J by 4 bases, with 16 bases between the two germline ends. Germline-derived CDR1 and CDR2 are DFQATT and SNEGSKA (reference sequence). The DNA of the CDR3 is TGCAGTGCTAGAGATATGGGGCAGTCGGATTACGAGCAGTACTTC. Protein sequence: CSARDMGQSDYEQYF.

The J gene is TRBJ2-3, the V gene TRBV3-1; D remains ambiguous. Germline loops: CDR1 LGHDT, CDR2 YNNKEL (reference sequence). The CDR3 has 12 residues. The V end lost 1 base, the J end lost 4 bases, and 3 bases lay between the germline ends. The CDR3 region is CASSQGADTQYF. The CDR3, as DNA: TGTGCCAGCAGCCAAGGGGCAGATACGCAGTATTTT.

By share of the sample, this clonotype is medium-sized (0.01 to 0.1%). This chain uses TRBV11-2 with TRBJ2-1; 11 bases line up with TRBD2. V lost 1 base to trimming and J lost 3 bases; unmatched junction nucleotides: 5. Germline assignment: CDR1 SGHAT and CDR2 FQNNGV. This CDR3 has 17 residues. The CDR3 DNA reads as TGTGCCAGCAGCTTAGGCCTAGCGGGAGGTCACTACAATGAGCAGTTCTTC. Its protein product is CASSLGLAGGHYNEQFF.

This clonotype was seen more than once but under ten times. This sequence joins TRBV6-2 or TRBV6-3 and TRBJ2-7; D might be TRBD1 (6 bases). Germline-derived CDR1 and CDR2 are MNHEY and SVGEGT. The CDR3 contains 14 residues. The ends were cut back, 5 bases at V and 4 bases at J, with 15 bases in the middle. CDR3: CASSIGTPLYEQYF. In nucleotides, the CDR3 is TGTGCCAGCAGTATCGGGACACCCTTATACGAGCAGTACTTC.

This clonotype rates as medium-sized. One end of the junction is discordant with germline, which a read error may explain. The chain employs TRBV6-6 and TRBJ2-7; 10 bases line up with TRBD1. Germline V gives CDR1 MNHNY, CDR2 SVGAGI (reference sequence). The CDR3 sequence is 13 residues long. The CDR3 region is CASSSGVTGTGAF. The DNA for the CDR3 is TGTGCCAGCAGTTCCGGGGTAACCGGGACAGGGGCTTTC.

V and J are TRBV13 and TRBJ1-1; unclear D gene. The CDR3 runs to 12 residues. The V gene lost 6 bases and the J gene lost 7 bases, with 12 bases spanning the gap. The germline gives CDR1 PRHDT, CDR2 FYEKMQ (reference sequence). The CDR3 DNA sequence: TGTGCCAGCAGGGATAAGGAAGGTGAAGCTTTCTTT. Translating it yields CASRDKEGEAFF.

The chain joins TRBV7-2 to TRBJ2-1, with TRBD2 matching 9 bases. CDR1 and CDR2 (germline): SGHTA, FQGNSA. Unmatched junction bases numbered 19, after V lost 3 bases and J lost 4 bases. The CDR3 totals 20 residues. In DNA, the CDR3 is TGTGCCAGCAGCTTCCAGCCCCCGGGTAGCGGGGGCCCTTTATACAATGAGCAGTTCTTC. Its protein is CASSFQPPGSGGPLYNEQFF.

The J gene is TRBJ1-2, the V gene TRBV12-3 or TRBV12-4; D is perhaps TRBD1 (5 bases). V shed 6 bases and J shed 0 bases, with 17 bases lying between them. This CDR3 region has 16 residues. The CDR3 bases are TGTGCCAGCAGCCCCTCGGGGGAGATTACTAACTATGGCTACACCTTC. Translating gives CASSPSGEITNYGYTF.

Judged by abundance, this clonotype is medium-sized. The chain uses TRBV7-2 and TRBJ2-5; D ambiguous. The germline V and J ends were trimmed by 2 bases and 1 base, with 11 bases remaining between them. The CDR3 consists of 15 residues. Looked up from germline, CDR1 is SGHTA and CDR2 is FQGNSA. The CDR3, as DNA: TGTGCCAGCAGCTTACAAGTTGCCAGCCAAGAGACCCAGTACTTC. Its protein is CASSLQVASQETQYF.

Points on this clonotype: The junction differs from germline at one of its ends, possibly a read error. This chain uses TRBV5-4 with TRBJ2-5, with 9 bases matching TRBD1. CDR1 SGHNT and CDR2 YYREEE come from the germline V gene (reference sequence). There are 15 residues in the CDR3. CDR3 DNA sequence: TGTGCCGGCAGCTTTGACAGGGGGTTACAAGAGACCCAGTACTTC. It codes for CAGSFDRGLQETQYF.

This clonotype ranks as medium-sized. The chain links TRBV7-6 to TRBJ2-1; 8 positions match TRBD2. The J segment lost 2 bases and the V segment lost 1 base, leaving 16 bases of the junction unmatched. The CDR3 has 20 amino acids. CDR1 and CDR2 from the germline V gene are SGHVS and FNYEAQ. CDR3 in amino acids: CASSLVGLAGLKGPYNEQFF. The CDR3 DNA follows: TGTGCCAGCAGCTTAGTAGGGTTAGCGGGATTAAAAGGGCCCTACAATGAGCAGTTCTTC.

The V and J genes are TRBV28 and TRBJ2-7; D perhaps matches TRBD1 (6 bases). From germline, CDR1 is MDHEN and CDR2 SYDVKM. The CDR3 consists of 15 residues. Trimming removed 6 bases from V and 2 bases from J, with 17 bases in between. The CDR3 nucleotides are TGTGCCAGCAGGCCCCCAGGGGAGCCCCCCTACGAGCAGTACTTC. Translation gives CASRPPGEPPYEQYF.

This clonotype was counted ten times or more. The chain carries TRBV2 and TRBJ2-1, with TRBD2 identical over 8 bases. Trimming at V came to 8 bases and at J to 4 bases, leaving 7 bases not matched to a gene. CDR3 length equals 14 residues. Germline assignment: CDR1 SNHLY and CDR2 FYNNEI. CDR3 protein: CASREGGGYNEQFF. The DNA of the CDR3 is TGTGCCAGCCGGGAGGGGGGAGGTTACAATGAGCAGTTCTTC.

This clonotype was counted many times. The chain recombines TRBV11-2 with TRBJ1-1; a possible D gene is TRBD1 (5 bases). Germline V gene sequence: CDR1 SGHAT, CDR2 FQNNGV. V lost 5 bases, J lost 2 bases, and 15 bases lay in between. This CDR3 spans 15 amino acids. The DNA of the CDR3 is TGTGCCAGCAGCCCGGACTCAGGGCTAAACACTGAAGCTTTCTTT. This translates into CASSPDSGLNTEAFF.

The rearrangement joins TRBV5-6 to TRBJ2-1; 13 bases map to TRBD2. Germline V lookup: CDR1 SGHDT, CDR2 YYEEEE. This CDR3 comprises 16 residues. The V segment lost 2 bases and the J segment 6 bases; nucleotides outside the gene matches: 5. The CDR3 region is CASSFGTSGASNEQFF. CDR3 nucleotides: TGTGCCAGCAGCTTCGGGACTAGCGGGGCCTCCAATGAGCAGTTCTTC. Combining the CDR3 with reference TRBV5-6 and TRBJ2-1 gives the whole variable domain DAGVTQSPTHLIKTRGQQVTLRCSPKSGHDTVSWYQQALGQGPQFIFQYYEEEERQRGNFPDRFSGHQFPNYSSELNVNALLLGDSALYLCASSFGTSGASNEQFFGPGTRLTVL.

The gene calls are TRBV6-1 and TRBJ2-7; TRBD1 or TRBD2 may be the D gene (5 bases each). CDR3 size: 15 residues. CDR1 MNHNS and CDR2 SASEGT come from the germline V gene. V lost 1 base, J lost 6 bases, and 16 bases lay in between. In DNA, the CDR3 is TGTGCCAGCAGTGAAGTGGTAGGGGCGAGCGGCGAGCAGTACTTC. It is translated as CASSEVVGASGEQYF.

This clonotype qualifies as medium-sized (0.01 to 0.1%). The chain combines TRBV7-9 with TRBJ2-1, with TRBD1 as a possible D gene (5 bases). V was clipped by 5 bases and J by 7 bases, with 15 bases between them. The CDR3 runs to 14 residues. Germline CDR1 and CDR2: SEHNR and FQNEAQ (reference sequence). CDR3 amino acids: CASSDPKGANEQFF. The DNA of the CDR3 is TGTGCCAGCAGCGATCCGAAAGGGGCGAATGAGCAGTTCTTC.

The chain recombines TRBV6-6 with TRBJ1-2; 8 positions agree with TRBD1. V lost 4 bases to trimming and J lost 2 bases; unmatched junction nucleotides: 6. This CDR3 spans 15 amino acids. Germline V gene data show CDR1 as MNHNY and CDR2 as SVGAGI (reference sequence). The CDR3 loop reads CASSFQDRANYGYTF. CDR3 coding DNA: TGTGCCAGCAGTTTCCAGGACAGGGCCAACTATGGCTACACCTTC.

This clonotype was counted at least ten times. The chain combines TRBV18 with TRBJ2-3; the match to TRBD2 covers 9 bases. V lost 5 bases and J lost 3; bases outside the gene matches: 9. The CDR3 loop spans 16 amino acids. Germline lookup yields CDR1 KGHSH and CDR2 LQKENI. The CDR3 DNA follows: TGTGCCAGCTCAACCAATAGACTAGCGGTAACAGATACGCAGTATTTT. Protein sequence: CASSTNRLAVTDTQYF.

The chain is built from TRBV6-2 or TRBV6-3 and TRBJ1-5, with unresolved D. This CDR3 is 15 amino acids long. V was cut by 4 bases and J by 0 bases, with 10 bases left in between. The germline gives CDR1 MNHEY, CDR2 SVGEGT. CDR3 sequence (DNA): TGTGCCAGCAGTTTACAGAGATATAGCAATCAGCCCCAGCATTTT. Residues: CASSLQRYSNQPQHF.